This is a list of T cell receptor beta chains from one sample in a study of blood T cells in healthy people across ages. In TCRdb, the 5' RACE reads were re-called with MiXCR into one record per CDR3 protein. The profile shows fewer than 950,000 distinct CDR3 sequences, roughly 50% of them singletons. Sample: blood. All receptors come from an elderly man in good health. Each CDR3 is given without its conserved first and last residue.

TRBV5-1	TRBJ2-2	14	ASSLTGDANTGELF
TRBV7-3	TRBJ2-1	17	ASSSLPWGQGRVYNEQF
TRBV29-1	TRBJ2-5	12	SVAQGLARETQY
TRBV5-5	TRBJ1-1	14	ASSLLAGTVNTEAF
TRBV7-6	TRBJ1-2	12	ASSLASITRGYT
TRBV29-1	TRBJ2-7	12	SVAGTSGSHEQY
TRBV4-2	TRBJ1-1	13	ASSQDNRGVTEAF
TRBV10-3	-	14	AISEGAPRVHYEQY
TRBV11-2	TRBJ1-1	14	ASSLGRVAQNTEAF
TRBV27	TRBJ2-7	13	ASSLTGTGVYEQY
TRBV4-1	-	14	ASSQVSGRTLYEQY
TRBV20-1	TRBJ2-7	10	RARRTSPEQY
TRBV6-1	TRBJ2-7	12	ASTRDRVLDEQY
TRBV28	TRBJ2-3	18	ASSSANRQGEDTSTDTQY
TRBV7-3	TRBJ2-1	13	ASSLYRAMNNEQF
TRBV7-6	TRBJ2-1	14	ASSSPRGPGYNEQF
TRBV29-1	TRBJ1-2	11	SVDRQGAGGYT
TRBV11-3	TRBJ2-1	14	ASSLAGQASYNEQF
TRBV5-8	TRBJ2-1	13	ASSAGKAVGNEQF
TRBV4-2	TRBJ2-2	13	ASSQTGANTGELF
TRBV20-1	TRBJ2-5	11	SARIGGAETQY
TRBV20-1	TRBJ1-2	9	SARWIYGYT
TRBV2	TRBJ2-5	13	ASARRRETLETQY
TRBV7-2	TRBJ2-3	15	ASSFLPSSGRSDTQY